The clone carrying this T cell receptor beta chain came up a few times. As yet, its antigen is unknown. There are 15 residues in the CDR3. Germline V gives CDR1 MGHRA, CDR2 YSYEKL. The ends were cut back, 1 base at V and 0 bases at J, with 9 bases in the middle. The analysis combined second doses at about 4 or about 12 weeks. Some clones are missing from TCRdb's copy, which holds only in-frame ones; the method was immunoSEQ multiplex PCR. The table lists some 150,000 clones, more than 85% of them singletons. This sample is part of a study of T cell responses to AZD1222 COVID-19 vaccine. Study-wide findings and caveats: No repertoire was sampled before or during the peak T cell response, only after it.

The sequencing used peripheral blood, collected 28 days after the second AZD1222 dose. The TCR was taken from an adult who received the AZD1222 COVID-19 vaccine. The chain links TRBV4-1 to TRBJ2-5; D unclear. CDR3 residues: CASSQGLSNQETQYF. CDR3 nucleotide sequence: TGCGCCAGCAGCCAAGGGCTTAGCAACCAAGAGACCCAGTACTTC.